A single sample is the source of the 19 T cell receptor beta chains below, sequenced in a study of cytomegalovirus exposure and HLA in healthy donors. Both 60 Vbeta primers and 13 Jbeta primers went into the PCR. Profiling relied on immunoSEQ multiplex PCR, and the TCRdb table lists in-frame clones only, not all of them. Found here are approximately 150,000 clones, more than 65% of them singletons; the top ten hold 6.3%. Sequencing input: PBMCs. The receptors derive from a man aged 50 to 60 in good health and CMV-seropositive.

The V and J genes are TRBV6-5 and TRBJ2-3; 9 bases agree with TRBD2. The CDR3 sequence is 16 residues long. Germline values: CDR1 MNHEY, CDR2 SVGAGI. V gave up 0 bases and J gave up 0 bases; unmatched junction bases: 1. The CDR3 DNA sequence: TGTGCCAGCAGTTACTCGACTAGCGGTAGCACAGATACGCAGTATTTT. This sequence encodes CASSYSTSGSTDTQYF.

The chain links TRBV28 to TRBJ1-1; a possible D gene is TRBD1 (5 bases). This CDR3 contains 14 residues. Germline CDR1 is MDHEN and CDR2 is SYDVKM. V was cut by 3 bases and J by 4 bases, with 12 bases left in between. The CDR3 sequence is CASSLGGDATEAFF. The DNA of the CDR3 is TGTGCCAGCAGTTTGGGGGGGGATGCCACTGAAGCTTTCTTT.

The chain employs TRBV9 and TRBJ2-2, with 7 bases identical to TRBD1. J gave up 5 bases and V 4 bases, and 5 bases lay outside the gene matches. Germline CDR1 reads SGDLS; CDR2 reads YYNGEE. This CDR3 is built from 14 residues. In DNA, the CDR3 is TGTGCCAGCAGCCAGGGACAGTCTACCGGGGAGCTGTTTTTT. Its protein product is CASSQGQSTGELFF. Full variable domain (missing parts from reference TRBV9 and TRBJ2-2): DSGVTQTPKHLITATGQRVTLRCSPRSGDLSVYWYQQSLDQGLQFLIQYYNGEERAKGNILERFSAQQFPDLHSELNLSSLELGDSALYFCASSQGQSTGELFFGEGSRLTVL.

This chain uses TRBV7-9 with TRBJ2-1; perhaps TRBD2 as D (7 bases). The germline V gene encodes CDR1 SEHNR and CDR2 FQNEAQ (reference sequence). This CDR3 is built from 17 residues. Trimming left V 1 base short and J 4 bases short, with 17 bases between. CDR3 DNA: TGTGCCAGCAGCTTAGGGGGGGGCGCGGGAGTGTACAATGAGCAGTTCTTC. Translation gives CASSLGGGAGVYNEQFF.

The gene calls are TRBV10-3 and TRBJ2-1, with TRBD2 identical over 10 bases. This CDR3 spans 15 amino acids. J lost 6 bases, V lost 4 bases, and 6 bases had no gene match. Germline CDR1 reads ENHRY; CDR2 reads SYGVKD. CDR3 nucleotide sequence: TGTGCCATCAGTGGAACCCTAGCGGGAGTCAATGAGCAGTTCTTC. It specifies CAISGTLAGVNEQFF.

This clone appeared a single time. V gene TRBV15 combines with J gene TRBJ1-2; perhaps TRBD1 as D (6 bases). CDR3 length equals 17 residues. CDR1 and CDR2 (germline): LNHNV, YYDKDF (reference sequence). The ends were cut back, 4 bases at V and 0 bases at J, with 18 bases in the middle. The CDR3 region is CATSTPPWGQANYGYTF. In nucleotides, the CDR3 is TGTGCCACCAGCACGCCTCCCTGGGGGCAAGCTAACTATGGCTACACCTTC. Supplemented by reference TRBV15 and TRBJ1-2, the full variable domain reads DAMVIQNPRYQVTQFGKPVTLSCSQTLNHNVMYWYQQKSSQAPKLLFHYYDKDFNNEADTPDNFQSRRPNTSFCFLDIRSPGLGDTAMYLCATSTPPWGQANYGYTFGSGTRLTVV.

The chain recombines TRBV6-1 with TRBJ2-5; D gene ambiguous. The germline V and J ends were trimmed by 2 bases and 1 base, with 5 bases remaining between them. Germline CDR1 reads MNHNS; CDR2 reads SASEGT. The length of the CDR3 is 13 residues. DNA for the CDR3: TGTGCCAGCAGTGAAACTTTCCAAGAGACCCAGTACTTC. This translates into CASSETFQETQYF.

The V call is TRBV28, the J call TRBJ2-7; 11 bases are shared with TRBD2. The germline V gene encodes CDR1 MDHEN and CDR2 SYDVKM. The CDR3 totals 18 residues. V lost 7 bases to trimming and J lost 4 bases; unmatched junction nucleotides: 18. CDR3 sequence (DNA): TGTGCCAGCACCTCGTATCCCGGGACTAGCGGAAAATATTACGAGCAGTACTTC. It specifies CASTSYPGTSGKYYEQYF.

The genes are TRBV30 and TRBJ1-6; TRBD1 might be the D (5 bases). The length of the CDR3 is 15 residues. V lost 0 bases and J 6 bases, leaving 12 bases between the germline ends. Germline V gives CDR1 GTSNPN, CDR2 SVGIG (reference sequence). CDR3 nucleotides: TGTGCCTGGAGTGTAGGATCAGGGTCTAATTCACCCCTCCACTTT. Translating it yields CAWSVGSGSNSPLHF.

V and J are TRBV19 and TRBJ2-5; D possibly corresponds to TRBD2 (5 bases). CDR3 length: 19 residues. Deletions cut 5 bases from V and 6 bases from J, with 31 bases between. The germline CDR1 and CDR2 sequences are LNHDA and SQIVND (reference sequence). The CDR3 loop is CASSGRGPVSRGLQQTQYF. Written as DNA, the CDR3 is TGTGCCAGTAGTGGACGAGGACCAGTCTCAAGAGGGCTTCAACAGACCCAGTACTTC.

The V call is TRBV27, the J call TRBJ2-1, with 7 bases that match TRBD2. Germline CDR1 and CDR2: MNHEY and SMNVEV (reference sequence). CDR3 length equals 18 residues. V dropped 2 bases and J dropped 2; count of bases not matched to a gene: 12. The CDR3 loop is CASSLPAQSGRAYNEQFF. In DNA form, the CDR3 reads TGTGCCAGCAGTTTACCCGCCCAAAGTGGGAGGGCCTACAATGAGCAGTTCTTC.

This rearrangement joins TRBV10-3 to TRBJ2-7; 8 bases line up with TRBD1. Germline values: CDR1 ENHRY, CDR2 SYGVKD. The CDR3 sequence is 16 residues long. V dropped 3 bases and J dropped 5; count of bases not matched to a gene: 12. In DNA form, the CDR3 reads TGTGCCATCAGTGACCGAACCAGGGGGCGGTCGGACGAGCAGTACTTC. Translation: CAISDRTRGRSDEQYF.

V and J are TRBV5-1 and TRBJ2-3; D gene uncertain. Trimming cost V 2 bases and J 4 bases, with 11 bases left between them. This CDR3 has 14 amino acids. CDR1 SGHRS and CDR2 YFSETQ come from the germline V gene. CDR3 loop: CASSLDQAPDTQYF. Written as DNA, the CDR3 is TGCGCCAGCAGCTTAGATCAGGCGCCAGATACGCAGTATTTT.

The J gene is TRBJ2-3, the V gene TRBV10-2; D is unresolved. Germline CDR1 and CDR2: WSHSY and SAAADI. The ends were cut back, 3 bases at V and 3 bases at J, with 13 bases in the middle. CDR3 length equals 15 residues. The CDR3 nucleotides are TGCGCCAGCAGTGAATACGGGTTTGGGACAGATACGCAGTATTTT. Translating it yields CASSEYGFGTDTQYF.

The CDR3 DNA sequence: TGCGCCAGCAGTCCTTCGTGGGCAGGGGGCAATCAGCCCCAGCATTTT. Its translation is CASSPSWAGGNQPQHF. The genes are TRBV23-1 and TRBJ1-5; D is perhaps TRBD1 (6 bases). TRBV23-1 is filed as an ORF, its function uncertain. This CDR3 is 16 amino acids long. V lost 4 bases and J lost 2, with 15 bases in between.

The CDR3 sequence: CASSLVNEQYF. The CDR3 bases are TGTGCCAGCAGTTTAGTTAACGAGCAGTACTTC. This chain connects TRBV6-6 to TRBJ2-7, with D unclear. Trimming removed 4 bases at V and 5 bases at J, with 6 bases between. The germline CDR1 and CDR2 sequences are MNHNY and SVGAGI (reference sequence). The CDR3 is 11 residues long.

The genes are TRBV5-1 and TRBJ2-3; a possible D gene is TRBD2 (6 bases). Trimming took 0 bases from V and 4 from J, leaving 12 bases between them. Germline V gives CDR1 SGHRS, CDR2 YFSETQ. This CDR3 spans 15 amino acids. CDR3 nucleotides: TGCGCCAGCAGCTTGGTCTCCGGGAGTGCAGATACGCAGTATTTT. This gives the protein CASSLVSGSADTQYF.

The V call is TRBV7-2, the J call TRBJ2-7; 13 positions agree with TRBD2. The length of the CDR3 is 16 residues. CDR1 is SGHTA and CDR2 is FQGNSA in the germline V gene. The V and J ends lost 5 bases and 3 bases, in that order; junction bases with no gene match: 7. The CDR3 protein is CASSRRRTSGSYEQYF. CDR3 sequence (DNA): TGTGCCAGCAGCCGCCGCCGGACTAGCGGGAGCTACGAGCAGTACTTC. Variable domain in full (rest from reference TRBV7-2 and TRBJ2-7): GAGVSQSPSNKVTEKGKDVELRCDPISGHTALYWYRQSLGQGLEFLIYFQGNSAPDKSGLPSDRFSAERTGGSVSTLTIQRTQQEDSAVYLCASSRRRTSGSYEQYFGPGTRLTVT.

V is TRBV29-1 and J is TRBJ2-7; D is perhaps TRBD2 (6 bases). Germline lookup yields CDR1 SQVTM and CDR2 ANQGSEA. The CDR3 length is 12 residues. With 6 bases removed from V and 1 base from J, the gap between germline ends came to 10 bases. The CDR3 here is CSVKGTSYEQYF. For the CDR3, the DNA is TGCAGCGTGAAGGGGACTTCCTACGAGCAGTACTTC.